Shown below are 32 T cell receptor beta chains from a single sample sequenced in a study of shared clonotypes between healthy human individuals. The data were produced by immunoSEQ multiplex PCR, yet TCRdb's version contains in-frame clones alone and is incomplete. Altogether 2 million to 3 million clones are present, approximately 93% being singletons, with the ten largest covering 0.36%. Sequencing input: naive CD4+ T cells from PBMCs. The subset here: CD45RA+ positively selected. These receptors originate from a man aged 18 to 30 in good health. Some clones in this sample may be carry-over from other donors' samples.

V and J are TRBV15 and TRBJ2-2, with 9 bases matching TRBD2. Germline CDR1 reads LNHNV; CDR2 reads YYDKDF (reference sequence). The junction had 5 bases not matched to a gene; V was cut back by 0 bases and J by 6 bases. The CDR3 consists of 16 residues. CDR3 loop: CATSRERAGGAGELFF. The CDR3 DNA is TGTGCCACCAGCAGAGAGCGAGCGGGAGGCGCCGGGGAGCTGTTTTTT.

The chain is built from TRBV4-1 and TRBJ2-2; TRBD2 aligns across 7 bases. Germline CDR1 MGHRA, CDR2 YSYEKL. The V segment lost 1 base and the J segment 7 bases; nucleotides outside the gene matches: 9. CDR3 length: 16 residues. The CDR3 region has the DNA TGCGCCAGCAGCCAAGTGCGGGGGTTGGGGATCGGGGAGCTGTTTTTT. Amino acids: CASSQVRGLGIGELFF.

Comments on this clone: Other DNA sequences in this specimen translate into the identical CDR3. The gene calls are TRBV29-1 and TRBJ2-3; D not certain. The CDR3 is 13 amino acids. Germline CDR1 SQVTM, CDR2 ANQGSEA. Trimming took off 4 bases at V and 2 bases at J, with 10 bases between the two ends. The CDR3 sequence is CSVVLENTDTQYF. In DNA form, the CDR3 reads TGCAGCGTTGTGTTGGAGAACACAGATACGCAGTATTTT.

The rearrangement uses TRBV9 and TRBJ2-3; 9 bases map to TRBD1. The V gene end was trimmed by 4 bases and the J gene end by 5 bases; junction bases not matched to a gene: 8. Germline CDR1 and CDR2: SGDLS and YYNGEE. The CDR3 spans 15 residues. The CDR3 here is CASSLRTGVEDTQYF. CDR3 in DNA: TGTGCCAGCAGCCTCCGGACAGGGGTGGAAGATACGCAGTATTTT.

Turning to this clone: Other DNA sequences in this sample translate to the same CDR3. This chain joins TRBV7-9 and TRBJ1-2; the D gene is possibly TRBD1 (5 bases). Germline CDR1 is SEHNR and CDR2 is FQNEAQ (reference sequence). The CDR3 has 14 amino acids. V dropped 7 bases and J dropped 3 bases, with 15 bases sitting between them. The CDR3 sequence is CASTPSGGDYGYTF. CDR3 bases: TGTGCCAGCACCCCTTCCGGGGGAGACTATGGCTACACCTTC.

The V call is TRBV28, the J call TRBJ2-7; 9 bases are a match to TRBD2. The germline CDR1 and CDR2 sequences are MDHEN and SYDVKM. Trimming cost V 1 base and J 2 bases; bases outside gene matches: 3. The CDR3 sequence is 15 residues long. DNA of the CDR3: TGTGCCAGCAGTTTATTTAGCGGGGGTCCCTACGAGCAGTACTTC. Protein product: CASSLFSGGPYEQYF.

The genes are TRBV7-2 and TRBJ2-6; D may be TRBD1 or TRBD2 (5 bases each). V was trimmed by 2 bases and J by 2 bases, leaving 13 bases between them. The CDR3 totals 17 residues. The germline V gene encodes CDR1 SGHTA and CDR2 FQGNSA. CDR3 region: CASSLRPGRAGANVLTF. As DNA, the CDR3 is TGTGCCAGCAGCTTAAGGCCAGGGAGAGCTGGGGCCAACGTCCTGACTTTC. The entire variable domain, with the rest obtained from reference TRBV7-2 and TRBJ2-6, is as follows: GAGVSQSPSNKVTEKGKDVELRCDPISGHTALYWYRQSLGQGLEFLIYFQGNSAPDKSGLPSDRFSAERTGGSVSTLTIQRTQQEDSAVYLCASSLRPGRAGANVLTFGAGSRLTVL.

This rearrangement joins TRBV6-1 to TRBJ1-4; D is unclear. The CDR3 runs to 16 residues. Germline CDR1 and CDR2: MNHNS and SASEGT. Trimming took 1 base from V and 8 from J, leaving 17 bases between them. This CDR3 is CASSEGAGLAGEKLFF. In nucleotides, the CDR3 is TGTGCCAGCAGTGAAGGGGCCGGCCTCGCGGGAGAAAAACTGTTTTTT.

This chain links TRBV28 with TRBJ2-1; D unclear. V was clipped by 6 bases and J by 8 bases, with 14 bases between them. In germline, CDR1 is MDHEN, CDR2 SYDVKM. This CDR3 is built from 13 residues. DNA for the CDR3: TGTGCCAGCAGCATAAGACCCCTTGATGAGCAGTTCTTC. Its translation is CASSIRPLDEQFF.

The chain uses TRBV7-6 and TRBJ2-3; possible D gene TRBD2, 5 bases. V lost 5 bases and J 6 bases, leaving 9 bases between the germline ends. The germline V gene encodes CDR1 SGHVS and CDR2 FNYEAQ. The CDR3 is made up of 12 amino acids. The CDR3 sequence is CASSARADTQYF. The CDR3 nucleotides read TGTGCCAGCAGCGCGAGGGCGGATACGCAGTATTTT.

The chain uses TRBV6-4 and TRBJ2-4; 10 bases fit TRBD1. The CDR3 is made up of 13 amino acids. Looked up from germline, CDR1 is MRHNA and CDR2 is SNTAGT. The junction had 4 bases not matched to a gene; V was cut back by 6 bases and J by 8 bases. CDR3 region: CASSRDRGDIQYF. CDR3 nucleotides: TGTGCCAGCAGCAGGGACAGGGGAGACATTCAGTACTTC.

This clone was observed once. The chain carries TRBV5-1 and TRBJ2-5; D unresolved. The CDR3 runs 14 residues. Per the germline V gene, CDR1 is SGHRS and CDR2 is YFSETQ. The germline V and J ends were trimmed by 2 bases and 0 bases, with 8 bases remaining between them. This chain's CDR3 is CASSLWGNQETQYF. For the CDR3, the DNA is TGCGCCAGCAGCTTATGGGGTAACCAAGAGACCCAGTACTTC.

The chain's CDR3 is CASSVPGALNIQYF. CDR3 coding DNA: TGTGCCAGCAGCGTTCCAGGGGCCCTAAACATTCAGTACTTC. The V call is TRBV11-2, the J call TRBJ2-4, with TRBD1 as a possible D gene (6 bases). The CDR3 extends over 14 amino acids. CDR1 is SGHAT and CDR2 is FQNNGV in the germline V gene. V shed 5 bases and J shed 6 bases, with 14 bases lying between them.

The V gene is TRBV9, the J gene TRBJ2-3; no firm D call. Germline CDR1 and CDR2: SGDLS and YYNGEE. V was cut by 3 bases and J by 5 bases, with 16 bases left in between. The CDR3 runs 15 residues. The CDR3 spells CASSDGPLKGDTQYF. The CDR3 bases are TGTGCCAGCAGCGACGGCCCCCTGAAGGGAGATACGCAGTATTTT.

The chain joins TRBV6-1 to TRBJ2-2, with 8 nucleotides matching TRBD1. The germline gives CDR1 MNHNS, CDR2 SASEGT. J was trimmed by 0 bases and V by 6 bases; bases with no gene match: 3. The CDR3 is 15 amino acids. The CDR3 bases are TGTGCCAGCAGCGAGACAGGGGCGAACACCGGGGAGCTGTTTTTT. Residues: CASSETGANTGELFF.

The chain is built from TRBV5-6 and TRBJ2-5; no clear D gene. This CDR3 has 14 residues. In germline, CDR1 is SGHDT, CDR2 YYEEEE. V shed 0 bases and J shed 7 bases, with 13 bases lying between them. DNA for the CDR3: TGTGCCAGCAGCTTGGGCCTAGTCGCTGGGACCCAGTACTTC. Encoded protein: CASSLGLVAGTQYF.

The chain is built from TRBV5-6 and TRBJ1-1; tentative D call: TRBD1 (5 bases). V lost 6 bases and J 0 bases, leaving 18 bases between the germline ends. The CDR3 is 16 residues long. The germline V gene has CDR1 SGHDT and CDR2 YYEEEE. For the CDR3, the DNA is TGTGCCAGCACTCAGTTCGGGACGGCTATGAACACTGAAGCTTTCTTT. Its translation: CASTQFGTAMNTEAFF.

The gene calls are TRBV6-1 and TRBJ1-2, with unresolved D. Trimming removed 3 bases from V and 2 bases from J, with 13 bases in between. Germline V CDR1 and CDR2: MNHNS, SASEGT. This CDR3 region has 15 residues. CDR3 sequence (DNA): TGTGCCAGCAGTGACCCGACGGGCGGAAACTATGGCTACACCTTC. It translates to CASSDPTGGNYGYTF.

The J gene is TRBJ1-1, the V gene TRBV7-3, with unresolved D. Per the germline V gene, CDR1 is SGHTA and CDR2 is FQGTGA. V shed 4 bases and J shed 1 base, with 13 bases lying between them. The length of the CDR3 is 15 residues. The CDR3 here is CASSSHTGPNTEAFF. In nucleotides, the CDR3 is TGTGCCAGCAGCTCCCACACCGGACCGAACACTGAAGCTTTCTTT.

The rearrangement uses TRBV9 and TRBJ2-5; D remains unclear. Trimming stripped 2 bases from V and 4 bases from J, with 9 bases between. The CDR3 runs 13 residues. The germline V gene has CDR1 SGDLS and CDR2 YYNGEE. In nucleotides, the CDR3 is TGTGCCAGCAGCGTGGGCCCTCCAGAGACCCAGTACTTC. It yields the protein CASSVGPPETQYF.

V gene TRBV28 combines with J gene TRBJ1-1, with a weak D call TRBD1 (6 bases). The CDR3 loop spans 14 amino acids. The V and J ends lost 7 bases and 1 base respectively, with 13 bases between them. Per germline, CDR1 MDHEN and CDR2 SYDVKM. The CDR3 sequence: CASNQVDRNTEAFF. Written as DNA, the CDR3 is TGTGCCAGCAACCAAGTGGACAGGAACACTGAAGCTTTCTTT.

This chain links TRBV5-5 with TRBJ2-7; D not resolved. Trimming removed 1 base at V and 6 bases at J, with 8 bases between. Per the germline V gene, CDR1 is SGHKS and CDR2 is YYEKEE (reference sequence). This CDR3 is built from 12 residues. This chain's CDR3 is CASSLYSGEQYF. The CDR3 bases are TGTGCCAGCAGCTTGTATTCCGGCGAGCAGTACTTC.

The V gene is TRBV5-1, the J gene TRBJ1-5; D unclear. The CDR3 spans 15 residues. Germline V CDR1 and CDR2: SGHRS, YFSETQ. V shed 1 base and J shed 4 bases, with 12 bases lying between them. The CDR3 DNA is TGCGCCAGCAGCTTGCTGGCTGGAAAAAATCAGCCCCAGCATTTT. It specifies CASSLLAGKNQPQHF.

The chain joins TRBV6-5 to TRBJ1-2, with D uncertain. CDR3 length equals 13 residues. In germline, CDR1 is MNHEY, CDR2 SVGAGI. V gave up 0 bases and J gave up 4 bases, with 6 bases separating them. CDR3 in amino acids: CASSYSSAYGYTF. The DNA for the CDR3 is TGTGCCAGCAGTTACTCCTCAGCCTATGGCTACACCTTC.

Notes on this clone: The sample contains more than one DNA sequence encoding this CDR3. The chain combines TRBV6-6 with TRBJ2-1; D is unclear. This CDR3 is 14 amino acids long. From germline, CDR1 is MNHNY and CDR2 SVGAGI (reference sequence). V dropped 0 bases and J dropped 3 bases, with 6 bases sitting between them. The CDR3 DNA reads TGTGCCAGCAGTTACTCAACCAACTACAATGAGCAGTTCTTC. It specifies CASSYSTNYNEQFF.

In DNA, the CDR3 is TGTGCCAGCAGTTCAGGACAGGGGTGGGGAAACACCATATATTTT. This gives the protein CASSSGQGWGNTIYF. This chain links TRBV28 with TRBJ1-3; 9 positions agree with TRBD1. The junction had 5 bases not matched to a gene; V was cut back by 4 bases and J by 4 bases. Germline CDR1 is MDHEN and CDR2 is SYDVKM. The CDR3 extends over 15 amino acids.

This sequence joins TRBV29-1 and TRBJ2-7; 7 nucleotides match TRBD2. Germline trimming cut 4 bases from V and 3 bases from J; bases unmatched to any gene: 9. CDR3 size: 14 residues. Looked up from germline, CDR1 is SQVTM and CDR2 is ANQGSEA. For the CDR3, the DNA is TGCAGCGTTGTTGGGGTTGGACTAGGCTACGAGCAGTACTTC. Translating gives CSVVGVGLGYEQYF.

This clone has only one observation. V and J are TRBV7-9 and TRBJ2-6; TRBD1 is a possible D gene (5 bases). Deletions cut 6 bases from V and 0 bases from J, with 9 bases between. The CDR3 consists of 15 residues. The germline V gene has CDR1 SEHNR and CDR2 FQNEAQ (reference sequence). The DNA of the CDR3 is TGTGCCAGCAGGGGGCCGAGCTCTGGGGCCAACGTCCTGACTTTC. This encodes CASRGPSSGANVLTF.

The CDR3 DNA is TGTGCCAGCAGCTTAGGGGCAGGCCGTTTGGACACTGAAGCTTTCTTT. Protein: CASSLGAGRLDTEAFF. The chain carries TRBV7-9 and TRBJ1-1; D ambiguous. Trimming left V 1 base short and J 3 bases short, with 15 bases between. In germline, CDR1 is SEHNR, CDR2 FQNEAQ (reference sequence). The CDR3 contains 16 residues.

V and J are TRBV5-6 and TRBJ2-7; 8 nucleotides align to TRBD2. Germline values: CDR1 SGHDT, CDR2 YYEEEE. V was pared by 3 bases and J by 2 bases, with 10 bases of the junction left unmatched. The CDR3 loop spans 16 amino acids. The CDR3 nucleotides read TGTGCCAGCAGCTCCTACGGACTAGCTTGGCCCTACGAGCAGTACTTC. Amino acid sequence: CASSSYGLAWPYEQYF.

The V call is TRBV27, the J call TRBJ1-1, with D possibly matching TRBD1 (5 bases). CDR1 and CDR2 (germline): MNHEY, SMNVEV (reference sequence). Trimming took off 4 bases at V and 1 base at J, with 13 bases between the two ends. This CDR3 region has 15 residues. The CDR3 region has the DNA TGTGCCAGCAGTTCACCGGGACTCCCGAACACTGAAGCTTTCTTT. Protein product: CASSSPGLPNTEAFF.

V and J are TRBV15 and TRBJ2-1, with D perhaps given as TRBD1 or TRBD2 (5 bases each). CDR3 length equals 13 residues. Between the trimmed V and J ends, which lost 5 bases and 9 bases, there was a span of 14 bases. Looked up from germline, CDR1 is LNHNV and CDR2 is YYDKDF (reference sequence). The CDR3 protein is CATSGGPRSEQFF. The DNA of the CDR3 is TGTGCCACCAGCGGGGGACCTCGCAGTGAGCAGTTCTTC.